The 9 T cell receptor beta chains below all came from one sample that was sequenced in a study of T cells after yellow fever vaccination. TCRdb re-called the 5' RACE reads through MiXCR, storing one row per CDR3 protein. The sample contains 500,000 to 650,000 distinct CDR3 sequences, approximately 13% of which appear only once. The starting material was PBMCs, obtained on the day of the yellow fever booster vaccination. Receptor source: a man between 25 and 39 years old who received the YFV17D yellow fever vaccine.

The chain joins TRBV12-3 or TRBV12-4 to TRBJ1-1; D gene ambiguous. V lost 1 base, J lost 6 bases, and 6 bases lay in between. The CDR3 sequence is 12 residues long. For the CDR3, the DNA is TGTGCCAGCAGTTTAGATCAACCTGAAGCTTTCTTT. Translating gives CASSLDQPEAFF.

This clonotype has only a few counts. This chain links TRBV3-1 with TRBJ2-7; D may match TRBD1 or TRBD2 (6 bases each). This CDR3 has 14 amino acids. The ends were cut back, 0 bases at V and 4 bases at J, with 10 bases in the middle. CDR1 LGHDT and CDR2 YNNKEL come from the germline V gene (reference sequence). CDR3 nucleotides: TGTGCCAGCAGCCAAGATCGGGGGCTATACGAGCAGTACTTC. It specifies CASSQDRGLYEQYF.

The J gene is TRBJ2-7, the V gene TRBV20-1; D ambiguous. The CDR3 sequence is 12 residues long. The V end lost 6 bases, the J end lost 0 bases, and 9 bases lay between the germline ends. CDR1 and CDR2 (germline): DFQATT, SNEGSKA (reference sequence). The CDR3 is CSAKFDSYEQYF. CDR3 bases: TGCAGTGCGAAATTCGACTCCTACGAGCAGTACTTC.

Many counts were recorded for this clonotype. V is TRBV7-2 and J is TRBJ2-7, with D maybe TRBD1 (5 bases). The germline V and J ends were trimmed by 5 bases and 0 bases, with 8 bases remaining between them. This CDR3 is 13 amino acids long. Germline loops: CDR1 SGHTA, CDR2 FQGNSA. The CDR3: CASSKQDSYEQYF. The DNA of the CDR3 is TGTGCCAGCAGCAAACAGGACTCCTACGAGCAGTACTTC.

Many counts were recorded for this clonotype. This rearrangement joins TRBV29-1 to TRBJ2-3; no definite D call. CDR3 size: 11 residues. CDR1 and CDR2 from the germline V gene are SQVTM and ANQGSEA. The V end was cut by 5 bases, the J end by 2 bases, with 5 bases between. CDR3 residues: CSVRNTDTQYF. CDR3 bases: TGCAGCGTTCGCAACACAGATACGCAGTATTTT.

The chain couples TRBV6-2 or TRBV6-3 to TRBJ2-1; no firm D call. The germline V gene encodes CDR1 MNHEY and CDR2 SVGEGT. V dropped 6 bases and J dropped 4 bases, with 13 bases sitting between them. The CDR3 runs 14 residues. CDR3 nucleotide sequence: TGTGCCAGCAGGCCCGACGGAACGTACAATGAGCAGTTCTTC. It translates to CASRPDGTYNEQFF.

This clonotype was detected only a few times. This sequence joins TRBV5-1 and TRBJ1-4; 11 nucleotides match TRBD1. The CDR3 extends over 18 amino acids. V trimming: 0 bases; J trimming: 8 bases; junction bases outside the gene matches: 12. Germline V gene data show CDR1 as SGHRS and CDR2 as YFSETQ. The CDR3 sequence is CASSLAFMDRGQEEKLFF. CDR3 coding DNA: TGCGCCAGCAGCTTGGCTTTCATGGACAGGGGGCAGGAAGAAAAACTGTTTTTT.

This clonotype was counted a few times. The chain uses TRBV7-9 and TRBJ2-1; D is possibly TRBD2 (5 bases). The CDR3 consists of 10 residues. Germline values: CDR1 SEHNR, CDR2 FQNEAQ (reference sequence). V lost 3 bases and J lost 15, with 9 bases in between. Written as DNA, the CDR3 is TGTGCCAGCAGCTTGGGAGACCCGTTCTTC. Encoded protein: CASSLGDPFF.

The V and J genes are TRBV5-4 and TRBJ2-7; a possible D gene is TRBD1 (6 bases). CDR1 and CDR2 from the germline V gene are SGHNT and YYREEE (reference sequence). Trimming left V 3 bases short and J 9 bases short, with 16 bases between. The length of the CDR3 is 13 residues. The CDR3 region has the DNA TGTGCCAGCAGCTCGGACAGTAAAAGCGGGCAGTACTTC. It codes for CASSSDSKSGQYF.